The 7 T cell receptor beta chains given below trace back to one sample, sequenced in a study of blood T cell repertoires in COVID-19. Profiled with immunoSEQ multiplex PCR; TCRdb holds only in-frame clones, not every one. The profile shows approximately 210,000 clones, 70% to 90% of them singletons. Source material: peripheral blood. These receptors originate from a woman aged 45-59 years with active or convalescent COVID-19.

V is TRBV11-2 and J is TRBJ1-2; 7 bases match TRBD1. Germline values: CDR1 SGHAT, CDR2 FQNNGV. The CDR3 runs to 14 residues. With V trimmed by 1 base and J by 5 bases, 4 bases remained unmatched. In DNA, the CDR3 is TGTGCCAGCAGCTTAGGGGGACAGCGATATGGCTACACCTTC. It codes for CASSLGGQRYGYTF.

The genes are TRBV7-9 and TRBJ1-5; tentatively, D is TRBD1 (5 bases). V lost 3 bases and J lost 2, with 17 bases in between. Per the germline V gene, CDR1 is SEHNR and CDR2 is FQNEAQ (reference sequence). This CDR3 comprises 17 residues. The DNA for the CDR3 is TGTGCCAGCAGCTTTTACGGGCGGCAGGGCGGCAATCAGCCCCAGCATTTT. This codes for CASSFYGRQGGNQPQHF.

J is TRBJ2-3 and V is TRBV9; TRBD1 aligns across 11 bases. Trimming cost V 3 bases and J 3 bases; bases outside gene matches: 6. The CDR3 has 16 amino acids. CDR1 is SGDLS, CDR2 YYNGEE, per germline. CDR3 nucleotides: TGTGCCAGCAGCGCCCCGGACAGGGGGCGTACAGATACGCAGTATTTT. Its protein is CASSAPDRGRTDTQYF.

The chain carries TRBV7-6 and TRBJ1-1, with 10 bases that match TRBD1. Germline values: CDR1 SGHVS, CDR2 FNYEAQ. The CDR3 has 17 amino acids. Germline trimming cut 1 base from V and 5 bases from J; bases unmatched to any gene: 10. CDR3 region: CASSLGTGTGVQTEAFF. The DNA for the CDR3 is TGTGCCAGCAGCTTAGGGACCGGGACAGGGGTACAGACTGAAGCTTTCTTT.

This clone came up once. The chain couples TRBV6-4 to TRBJ2-1; weak D call: TRBD1 (6 bases). Germline V gene data show CDR1 as MRHNA and CDR2 as SNTAGT. The CDR3 contains 18 residues. The V end lost 0 bases, the J end lost 0 bases, and 15 bases lay between the germline ends. The CDR3 is CASSDSIIGTNSYNEQFF. The DNA for the CDR3 is TGTGCCAGCAGTGACTCGATTATAGGGACAAACTCCTACAATGAGCAGTTCTTC.

The chain has TRBV5-1 and TRBJ2-7, with D tentatively TRBD1 (6 bases). V dropped 5 bases and J dropped 1 base, with 16 bases sitting between them. Germline V CDR1 and CDR2: SGHRS, YFSETQ. The CDR3 sequence is 15 residues long. The DNA for the CDR3 is TGCGCCAGCAGTCCAACAGGGTATGGGTCCTACGAGCAGTACGTC. Its protein product is CASSPTGYGSYEQYV.

The chain recombines TRBV19 with TRBJ1-1, with 8 positions matching TRBD1. The V gene end was trimmed by 9 bases and the J gene end by 8 bases; junction bases not matched to a gene: 11. The CDR3 contains 13 residues. Germline CDR1 reads LNHDA; CDR2 reads SQIVND (reference sequence). This CDR3 reads CASAIGQGGEAFF. The DNA for the CDR3 is TGTGCCAGCGCTATCGGACAGGGAGGAGAAGCTTTCTTT.